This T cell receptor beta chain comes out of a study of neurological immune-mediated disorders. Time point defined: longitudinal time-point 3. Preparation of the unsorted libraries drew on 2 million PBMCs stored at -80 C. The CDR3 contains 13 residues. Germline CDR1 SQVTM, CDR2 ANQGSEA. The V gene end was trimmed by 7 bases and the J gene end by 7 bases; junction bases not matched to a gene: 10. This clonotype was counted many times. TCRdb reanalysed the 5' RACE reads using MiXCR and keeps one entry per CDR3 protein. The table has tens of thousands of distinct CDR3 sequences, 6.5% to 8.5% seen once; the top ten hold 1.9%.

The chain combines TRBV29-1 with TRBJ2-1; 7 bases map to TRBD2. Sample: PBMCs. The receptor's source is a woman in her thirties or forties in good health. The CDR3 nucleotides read TGCAGCGCTGTAGAGCGGGGTGGGAATGAGCAGTTCTTC. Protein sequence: CSAVERGGNEQFF.